A selection of T cell receptor beta chains follows, all from one sample in a study of T cells after yellow fever vaccination. MiXCR, run by TCRdb on the 5' RACE reads, gives a single entry per CDR3 protein. The sample lists 300,000 to 400,000 distinct CDR3 sequences, 6.2% occurring once. Sample: PBMCs, taken 5 days after the yellow fever booster vaccination. Receptor source: a man under 40 who received the YFV17D yellow fever vaccine. Both conserved end residues are part of each CDR3. The order of the fields is CDR3 length, clone size, J gene, D gene, V gene, CDR3 protein, CDR3 DNA. The D gene is left open where the match is weak. Size is omitted from some rows. Given values are once, few, many or a class for expanded clones.

12 many TRBJ2-7 NA TRBV28 CASSLMDYEQYF TGTGCCAGCAGTTTAATGGACTACGAGCAGTACTTC
15 NA TRBJ2-2 TRBD2 TRBV14 CASSQVAGSIGELFF TGTGCCAGCAGCCAAGTAGCGGGATCGATCGGGGAGCTGTTTTTT
14 few TRBJ2-3 NA TRBV30 CAWLFSSSTDTQYF TGTGCCTGGCTATTTAGTTCTAGCACAGATACGCAGTATTTT
16 few TRBJ2-1 TRBD2 TRBV10-3 CAISEGVTSGRGEQFF TGTGCCATCAGTGAGGGGGTGACTAGCGGGAGAGGTGAGCAGTTCTTC
19 NA TRBJ2-1 TRBD1 TRBV20-1 CSARGGTGERGRYYNEQFF TGCAGTGCTAGAGGTGGGACAGGAGAAAGGGGGAGATATTACAATGAGCAGTTCTTC
19 many TRBJ2-7 NA TRBV7-2 CASSLAPFTRTLSSYEQYF TGTGCCAGCAGCTTAGCGCCATTCACCCGGACGCTGTCCTCCTACGAGCAGTACTTC
17 NA TRBJ2-7 NA TRBV6-2/TRBV6-3 CASTSDGGLSRREEQYF TGTGCCAGCACCTCAGACGGCGGGTTATCCCGCCGGGAAGAGCAGTACTTC
15 many TRBJ2-7 TRBD2 TRBV5-1 CASSRLAGGSYEQYF TGCGCCAGCAGCCGACTAGCGGGAGGCTCCTACGAGCAGTACTTC
15 many TRBJ2-5 TRBD2 TRBV29-1 CSVGLAGGPRETQYF TGCAGCGTTGGACTAGCGGGAGGGCCGCGGGAGACCCAGTACTTC
18 NA TRBJ2-1 TRBD1 TRBV9 CASSVEGTWGQAYHEQFF TGTGCCAGCAGCGTAGAGGGGACTTGGGGACAGGCCTACCATGAGCAGTTCTTC
15 many TRBJ2-1 NA TRBV5-6 CASSLAASFYNEQFF TGTGCCAGCAGCTTGGCGGCTTCTTTCTACAATGAGCAGTTCTTC
15 many TRBJ2-1 NA TRBV4-3 CASSQGLGLWNEQFF TGCGCCAGCAGCCAAGGGTTGGGGCTGTGGAATGAGCAGTTCTTC
14 few TRBJ2-3 NA TRBV7-2 CASSLVVTGDTQYF TGTGCCAGCAGCTTAGTGGTGACTGGGGATACGCAGTATTTT
14 many TRBJ2-5 TRBD2 TRBV20-1 CSAKLAGAPETQYF TGCAGTGCTAAACTAGCGGGAGCCCCAGAGACCCAGTACTTC
14 NA TRBJ2-1 TRBD2 TRBV30 CAWRRAGVFGEQFF TGTGCCTGGAGGAGAGCGGGAGTTTTCGGTGAGCAGTTCTTC
13 NA TRBJ1-5 TRBD1 TRBV11-2 CASSSGGAGPQHF TGTGCCAGCAGCTCAGGGGGGGCTGGGCCCCAGCATTTT
12 NA TRBJ2-7 TRBD2 TRBV10-3 CANGDYTYEQYF TGTGCCAATGGGGACTACACCTACGAGCAGTACTTC
12 few TRBJ2-1 NA TRBV30 CAWSARDNEQFF TGTGCCTGGAGTGCCAGGGACAATGAGCAGTTCTTC
19 few TRBJ2-2 TRBD2 TRBV5-1 CASSLDPSGGRNPPGELFF TGCGCCAGCAGCTTGGATCCCAGCGGGGGGCGAAACCCGCCCGGGGAGCTGTTTTTT
14 few TRBJ2-7 NA TRBV9 CASSVAMGAYEQYF TGTGCCAGCAGCGTAGCTATGGGAGCCTACGAGCAGTACTTC
16 many TRBJ2-1 TRBD1 TRBV23-1 CASSIHRTGTDNEQFF TGCGCCAGCAGTATCCACAGGACAGGGACCGACAATGAGCAGTTCTTC
18 few TRBJ2-6 NA TRBV12-3/TRBV12-4 CASSLRDTLRSGANVLTF TGTGCCAGCAGTTTAAGGGACACCCTAAGATCAGGGGCCAACGTCCTGACTTTC
15 NA TRBJ2-1 TRBD2 TRBV6-1 CASIAGTSGRSEQFF TGTGCCAGCATCGCCGGGACTAGCGGGAGGAGTGAGCAGTTCTTC
12 many TRBJ2-1 NA TRBV5-1 CASSVSYNEQFF TGCGCCAGCAGTGTAAGTTACAATGAGCAGTTCTTC
13 NA TRBJ2-1 NA TRBV20-1 CSARATSYNEQFF TGCAGTGCTAGAGCCACCTCCTACAATGAGCAGTTCTTC
14 NA TRBJ2-1 TRBD1 TRBV7-9 CASSPGQGVDEQFF TGTGCCAGCAGCCCCGGACAGGGCGTGGATGAGCAGTTCTTC
13 many TRBJ1-2 NA TRBV12-3/TRBV12-4 CASSPGGSYGYTF TGTGCCAGCAGCCCGGGCGGGTCCTATGGCTACACCTTC
18 NA TRBJ1-4 NA TRBV3-1 CASSQDGVMAATNEKLFF TGTGCCAGCAGCCAAGATGGGGTCATGGCAGCGACTAATGAAAAACTGTTTTTT
12 many TRBJ1-2 NA TRBV12-3/TRBV12-4 CASSQTNYGYTF TGTGCCAGCAGCCAGACCAACTATGGCTACACCTTC
11 NA TRBJ2-7 NA TRBV10-3 CAISENYEQYF TGTGCCATCAGTGAGAACTACGAGCAGTACTTC
13 many TRBJ1-3 NA TRBV7-3 CASSLNQGNTIYF TGTGCCAGCAGCCTGAATCAGGGAAACACCATATATTTT
14 NA TRBJ2-2 TRBD2 TRBV2 CASLAGANTGELFF TGTGCCAGCCTAGCGGGGGCGAACACCGGGGAGCTGTTTTTT
16 many TRBJ2-1 TRBD2 TRBV5-1 CASSTHTSGSYNEQFF TGCGCCAGCAGCACCCACACTAGCGGGAGTTACAATGAGCAGTTCTTC
16 many TRBJ1-5 TRBD1 TRBV20-1 CSARGRDRGLDQPQHF TGCAGTGCTAGAGGTCGGGACAGGGGGCTGGATCAGCCCCAGCATTTT
13 once TRBJ2-7 TRBD2 TRBV20-1 CSSGGLGIHEQYF TGCAGCTCGGGGGGACTTGGCATACACGAGCAGTACTTC
16 many TRBJ2-5 TRBD2 TRBV7-2 CASSIGTSWIWETQYF TGTGCCAGCAGCATCGGGACTAGCTGGATCTGGGAGACCCAGTACTTC
15 many TRBJ2-1 TRBD2 TRBV5-1 CASSKGLADPGEQFF TGCGCCAGCAGCAAAGGACTAGCGGACCCAGGGGAGCAGTTCTTC
12 many TRBJ2-1 NA TRBV7-9 CASSPRRHEQFF TGTGCCAGCAGCCCCCGCCGGCATGAGCAGTTCTTC
16 few TRBJ1-5 TRBD1 TRBV27 CASSLSGTGRNQPQHF TGTGCCAGCAGTTTATCGGGGACAGGGCGCAATCAGCCCCAGCATTTT
13 NA TRBJ1-5 NA TRBV29-1 CSVQQNSNQPQHF TGCAGCGTACAACAGAATAGCAATCAGCCCCAGCATTTT